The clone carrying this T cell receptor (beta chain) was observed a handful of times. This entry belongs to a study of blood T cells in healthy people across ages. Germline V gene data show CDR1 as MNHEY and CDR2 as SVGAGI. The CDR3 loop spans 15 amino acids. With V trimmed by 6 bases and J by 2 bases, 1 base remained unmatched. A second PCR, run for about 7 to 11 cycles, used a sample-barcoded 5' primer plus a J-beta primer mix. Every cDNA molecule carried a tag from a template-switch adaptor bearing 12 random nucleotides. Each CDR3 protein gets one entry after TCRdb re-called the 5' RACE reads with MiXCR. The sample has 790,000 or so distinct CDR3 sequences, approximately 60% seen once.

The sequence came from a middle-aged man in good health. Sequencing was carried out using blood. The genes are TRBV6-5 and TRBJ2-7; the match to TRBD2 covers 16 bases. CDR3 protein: CASRGTSGRAYEQYF. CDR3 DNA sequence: TGTGCCAGCAGGGGGACTAGCGGGAGGGCCTACGAGCAGTACTTC.